The rows below give T cell receptor beta chains drawn from one sample of a study of OX40 agonist ivuxolimab in advanced cancers. The repertoire was sequenced with immunoSEQ multiplex PCR; TCRdb's copy has only in-frame clones and lacks some. In the table there are 70,000 or so clones, more than 85% of which are singletons. Material: CD4+ or CD8+ T cells sorted from blood, obtained in a trial of the OX40 agonist ivuxolimab. The source of these receptors is an adult with an advanced solid tumor such as melanoma, head and neck, liver or kidney cancer. Both conserved end residues are trimmed from each CDR3. Each record gives: CDR3 length, V gene, J gene, CDR3 protein.

16	TRBV9	TRBJ2-7	ASSVGVLGQGFPYEQY
13	TRBV27	TRBJ1-3	ASSPGQGPGNTIY
13	TRBV5-4	TRBJ2-1	ASSLGGEGTDEQF
11	TRBV11-2	TRBJ1-1	ASTLYANTEAF
10	TRBV29-1	TRBJ2-7	SVEGGFYEQY
10	TRBV29-1	TRBJ1-1	SVVSQNTEAF
10	TRBV5-6	TRBJ2-7	ASSLSVGEQY
12	TRBV2	TRBJ2-7	ASIAVAGYYEQY
11	TRBV29-1	TRBJ1-2	SVERRLNYGYT
16	TRBV4-3	TRBJ2-5	ASSQGPLSGSNQETQY
13	TRBV2	TRBJ2-5	ASSEEAGAGETQY
11	TRBV5-7	TRBJ1-1	ATLRVGATEAF
14	TRBV4-3	TRBJ2-7	ASSERGQGYLGEQY
13	TRBV5-1	TRBJ2-3	ASSNEDSSTDTQY
13	TRBV5-1	TRBJ1-3	ATRPDRGPGNTIY
12	TRBV10-1	TRBJ1-4	ASSEGWANEKLF
11	TRBV2	TRBJ2-3	AFTIIGADTQY
12	TRBV13	TRBJ1-1	ASSFGQGGTEAF
15	TRBV11-2	TRBJ1-6	ASSLSQTGEWNSPLH
12	TRBV13	TRBJ1-2	ASSLAGAVYGYT
13	TRBV14	TRBJ1-3	ASSQHDRGGNTIY
13	TRBV13	TRBJ2-7	ASSLIAGGSYEQY
13	TRBV9	TRBJ2-3	ASSVGLADTDTQY
12	TRBV5-1	TRBJ1-4	ASSLPGGNEKLF
12	TRBV25-1	TRBJ1-2	ASSAPGDYDGYT
13	TRBV19	TRBJ2-4	ASSIMGEGENIQY
15	TRBV27	TRBJ2-7	ASSLSAQGGSSYEQY
12	TRBV30	TRBJ1-5	AWSTTSSNQPQH
12	TRBV27	TRBJ1-5	ASSVDSYNQPQH
13	TRBV7-6	TRBJ2-3	ASTSGAGEADTQY
15	TRBV19	TRBJ1-1	ASAMESTEAMNTEAF
13	TRBV5-8	TRBJ1-4	ASSLDRDYGEKLF
12	TRBV19	TRBJ1-1	ASSITGTNTEAF
16	TRBV4-3	TRBJ2-7	ASSQDHSYRVGVYEQY
16	TRBV27	TRBJ1-2	ASSLSVVDRGLGYGYT
11	TRBV19	TRBJ1-2	ASSAGSGYGYT
10	TRBV7-2	TRBJ2-7	ASTDDVYEQY
12	TRBV7-9	TRBJ1-1	ASSRTGVNTEAF
15	TRBV7-9	TRBJ2-1	ASSLSPGLLDYNEQF
15	TRBV4-1	TRBJ1-2	ASSQEGWSGQGNGYT
15	TRBV28	TRBJ2-3	ASSPRGTGALTDTQY
12	TRBV9	TRBJ1-2	ASRPTTGGYGYT
13	TRBV11-2	TRBJ1-4	ASRHGTSREQKLF
13	TRBV9	TRBJ1-1	ASSVALRGGVEAF
11	TRBV25-1	TRBJ1-1	ASSAGLGTEAF
10	TRBV7-2	TRBJ2-7	ASSSVRYEQY
12	TRBV11-2	TRBJ2-7	ASSRGTGSYEQY
11	TRBV19	TRBJ2-7	ASSMMAGGFQY
9	TRBV15	TRBJ2-7	ATYAGGEQY
14	TRBV6-5	TRBJ1-2	ASSYEPGGRNYGYT
13	TRBV4-3	TRBJ1-2	ASSPRGGAEWSYT
11	TRBV29-1	TRBJ1-2	SVEDLGPYGYT
14	TRBV7-8	TRBJ1-2	ASSLALGGHFYGYT
12	TRBV4-1	TRBJ2-2	ASSDVTGTGELF
13	TRBV19	TRBJ2-7	ASTSTAGGLYEQY
12	TRBV27	TRBJ1-2	ASSPQLPNYGYT
9	TRBV7-9	TRBJ2-1	ASSSPAEQF